A selection of T cell receptor beta chains follows, all from one sample in a study of shared clonotypes between healthy human individuals. Sequenced by immunoSEQ multiplex PCR; TCRdb stores in-frame clones only, minus some. This table holds 600,000 or so clones, about 98% found once. Sample: naive CD8+ T cells sorted from blood. These receptor sequences come from a man between 25 and 39 years old in good health. CDR3s include the opening cysteine and the closing phenylalanine or tryptophan. The D gene is left open where the match is weak. Expanded clones get a size class; other rows say once, few or many, or leave the size out.

cdr3_aa: CSIRDRDTYEQYF; cdr3_nt: TGCAGCATCCGGGACAGGGACACCTACGAGCAGTACTTC; d_call: TRBD1; j_call: TRBJ2-7; v_call: TRBV29-1; clone_size: -
cdr3_aa: CASSLGLAGDEQYF; cdr3_nt: TGTGCCAGCAGTTTAGGGCTAGCGGGAGACGAGCAGTACTTC; d_call: TRBD2; j_call: TRBJ2-7; v_call: TRBV27; clone_size: -
cdr3_aa: CASSFGLFKAKNIQYF; cdr3_nt: TGTGCCAGCAGTTTCGGCCTATTCAAAGCCAAAAACATTCAGTACTTC; d_call: -; j_call: TRBJ2-4; v_call: TRBV28; clone_size: -
cdr3_aa: CASSYSSQAYEQYF; cdr3_nt: TGTGCCAGCAGTTACTCCAGTCAGGCCTACGAGCAGTACTTC; d_call: -; j_call: TRBJ2-7; v_call: TRBV6-5; clone_size: -
cdr3_aa: CASSGLAGAYEQYF; cdr3_nt: TGTGCCAGCAGCGGACTAGCGGGAGCCTACGAGCAGTACTTC; d_call: TRBD2; j_call: TRBJ2-7; v_call: TRBV14; clone_size: -
cdr3_aa: CASKISGNTGELFF; cdr3_nt: TGTGCCAGCAAAATCAGCGGGAACACCGGGGAGCTGTTTTTT; d_call: -; j_call: TRBJ2-2; v_call: TRBV27; clone_size: -
cdr3_aa: CASSVGTALSGSYEQYF; cdr3_nt: TGTGCCAGCAGCGTCGGGACAGCTCTTTCGGGCTCCTACGAGCAGTACTTC; d_call: TRBD1; j_call: TRBJ2-7; v_call: TRBV11-2; clone_size: -
cdr3_aa: CASTDSLFSTDTQYF; cdr3_nt: TGTGCCAGCACCGATTCGCTATTCAGCACAGATACGCAGTATTTT; d_call: -; j_call: TRBJ2-3; v_call: TRBV27; clone_size: -
cdr3_aa: CASSQTRSPEQYF; cdr3_nt: TGCGCCAGCAGCCAAACCCGGTCTCCCGAGCAGTACTTC; d_call: -; j_call: TRBJ2-7; v_call: TRBV4-1; clone_size: -
cdr3_aa: CASSRYPQGVNTEAFF; cdr3_nt: TGTGCCAGCAGTCGTTACCCCCAGGGGGTGAACACTGAAGCTTTCTTT; d_call: TRBD1; j_call: TRBJ1-1; v_call: TRBV27; clone_size: -
cdr3_aa: CASRVGSYEQYF; cdr3_nt: TGTGCCAGCAGAGTAGGCTCCTACGAGCAGTACTTC; d_call: -; j_call: TRBJ2-7; v_call: TRBV6-5; clone_size: once
cdr3_aa: CASSYSVNTEAFF; cdr3_nt: TGTGCCAGCAGTTATTCGGTGAACACTGAAGCTTTCTTT; d_call: -; j_call: TRBJ1-1; v_call: TRBV6-6; clone_size: -
cdr3_aa: CASSYLAGLTTYEQYF; cdr3_nt: TGTGCCAGCAGCTATCTGGCCGGCCTGACTACCTACGAGCAGTACTTC; d_call: -; j_call: TRBJ2-7; v_call: TRBV7-2; clone_size: -
cdr3_aa: CASSLSRTGGTDTQYF; cdr3_nt: TGTGCCAGCAGTTTATCACGGACAGGTGGCACAGATACGCAGTATTTT; d_call: TRBD1; j_call: TRBJ2-3; v_call: TRBV27; clone_size: once
cdr3_aa: CASREHSTSTDTQYF; cdr3_nt: TGTGCCAGCAGAGAACATTCCACTAGCACAGATACGCAGTATTTT; d_call: -; j_call: TRBJ2-3; v_call: TRBV11-2; clone_size: -
cdr3_aa: CASSLLGPSQQETQYF; cdr3_nt: TGCGCCAGCAGCTTGTTGGGACCCAGCCAACAAGAGACCCAGTACTTC; d_call: -; j_call: TRBJ2-5; v_call: TRBV5-1; clone_size: -
cdr3_aa: CANGEGPYEQYF; cdr3_nt: TGTGCCAACGGGGAGGGTCCCTACGAGCAGTACTTC; d_call: TRBD2; j_call: TRBJ2-7; v_call: TRBV2; clone_size: -
cdr3_aa: CASSFGQGSYEQYF; cdr3_nt: TGTGCCAGCAGCTTCGGACAGGGGAGCTACGAGCAGTACTTC; d_call: TRBD1; j_call: TRBJ2-7; v_call: TRBV5-6; clone_size: -
cdr3_aa: CSVKGTESSYEQYF; cdr3_nt: TGCAGCGTTAAAGGGACAGAGTCCTCCTACGAGCAGTACTTC; d_call: TRBD1; j_call: TRBJ2-7; v_call: TRBV29-1; clone_size: -
cdr3_aa: CASSEGGEKYNEQFF; cdr3_nt: TGTGCCAGCAGCGAGGGGGGAGAGAAATACAATGAGCAGTTCTTC; d_call: -; j_call: TRBJ2-1; v_call: TRBV9; clone_size: -
cdr3_aa: CASSTGTGLNEKLFF; cdr3_nt: TGTGCCAGCAGCACGGGGACAGGGCTTAATGAAAAACTGTTTTTT; d_call: TRBD1; j_call: TRBJ1-4; v_call: TRBV7-9; clone_size: -
cdr3_aa: CASSQESSIAGETDTQYF; cdr3_nt: TGCGCCAGCAGCCAAGAGTCCTCAATAGCGGGAGAAACAGATACGCAGTATTTT; d_call: TRBD2; j_call: TRBJ2-3; v_call: TRBV4-1; clone_size: -
cdr3_aa: CASSSSGSGNLYEQYF; cdr3_nt: TGTGCCAGCAGCTCCAGTGGTAGCGGGAACCTCTACGAGCAGTACTTC; d_call: TRBD2; j_call: TRBJ2-7; v_call: TRBV9; clone_size: -
cdr3_aa: CASSASDGTGSGANVLTF; cdr3_nt: TGTGCCAGCAGCGCCTCGGACGGAACGGGCTCTGGGGCCAACGTCCTGACTTTC; d_call: -; j_call: TRBJ2-6; v_call: TRBV7-9; clone_size: -
cdr3_aa: CASSLSGVYEQYF; cdr3_nt: TGTGCCAGCAGTTTGTCGGGGGTGTACGAGCAGTACTTC; d_call: -; j_call: TRBJ2-7; v_call: TRBV27; clone_size: -
cdr3_aa: CASSPRQDTQYF; cdr3_nt: TGTGCCAGCAGTCCCCGTCAAGATACGCAGTATTTT; d_call: -; j_call: TRBJ2-3; v_call: TRBV27; clone_size: -
cdr3_aa: CASSLGTTGNTIYF; cdr3_nt: TGTGCCAGCAGCTTAGGGACAACTGGAAACACCATATATTTT; d_call: -; j_call: TRBJ1-3; v_call: TRBV7-8; clone_size: -
cdr3_aa: CATSSRPGEANNEQFF; cdr3_nt: TGTGCCACCAGCAGCAGACCGGGAGAGGCTAACAATGAGCAGTTCTTC; d_call: -; j_call: TRBJ2-1; v_call: TRBV15; clone_size: -
cdr3_aa: CASSDGREAGTDTQYF; cdr3_nt: TGTGCCAGCAGTGACGGACGGGAGGCCGGCACAGATACGCAGTATTTT; d_call: TRBD2; j_call: TRBJ2-3; v_call: TRBV2; clone_size: -
cdr3_aa: CASSLRQGSEQYF; cdr3_nt: TGTGCCAGCAGCTTAAGACAGGGTAGCGAGCAGTACTTC; d_call: TRBD1; j_call: TRBJ2-7; v_call: TRBV11-2; clone_size: -
cdr3_aa: CASSPRDRGQGETQYF; cdr3_nt: TGTGCCAGCAGCCCCCGGGACAGGGGGCAGGGGGAGACCCAGTACTTC; d_call: TRBD1; j_call: TRBJ2-5; v_call: TRBV11-2; clone_size: -
cdr3_aa: CASRGTSGREQYF; cdr3_nt: TGTGCCAGCAGAGGGACTAGCGGGAGAGAGCAGTACTTC; d_call: TRBD2; j_call: TRBJ2-7; v_call: TRBV7-6; clone_size: once
cdr3_aa: CASSFGRQETQYF; cdr3_nt: TGTGCCAGCAGTTTTGGGAGGCAAGAGACCCAGTACTTC; d_call: -; j_call: TRBJ2-5; v_call: TRBV28; clone_size: once
cdr3_aa: CASSSRRQGEKLFF; cdr3_nt: TGTGCCAGCAGTTCGCGGCGTCAAGGTGAAAAACTGTTTTTT; d_call: -; j_call: TRBJ1-4; v_call: TRBV27; clone_size: -
cdr3_aa: CSVEGLGDSYEQYF; cdr3_nt: TGCAGCGTCGAAGGACTAGGAGATTCCTACGAGCAGTACTTC; d_call: TRBD2; j_call: TRBJ2-7; v_call: TRBV29-1; clone_size: -
cdr3_aa: CASRGSVLTEQFF; cdr3_nt: TGTGCCAGCAGGGGAAGCGTTTTGACTGAGCAGTTCTTC; d_call: -; j_call: TRBJ2-1; v_call: TRBV6-5; clone_size: -
cdr3_aa: CASSFPGTSSILTYEQYF; cdr3_nt: TGTGCCAGCAGCTTTCCCGGGACTAGTTCGATTCTAACCTACGAGCAGTACTTC; d_call: TRBD2; j_call: TRBJ2-7; v_call: TRBV7-8; clone_size: -
cdr3_aa: CAHSKTDLGEQFF; cdr3_nt: TGTGCCCACTCTAAGACTGATTTGGGTGAGCAGTTCTTC; d_call: -; j_call: TRBJ2-1; v_call: TRBV30; clone_size: -
cdr3_aa: CASSPTSSLAAIETQYF; cdr3_nt: TGCGCCAGCAGCCCAACATCTAGTCTAGCGGCCATCGAGACCCAGTACTTC; d_call: TRBD2; j_call: TRBJ2-5; v_call: TRBV4-1; clone_size: -
cdr3_aa: CASSLGVLAYEQYF; cdr3_nt: TGTGCCAGCAGCTTGGGTGTCCTGGCCTACGAGCAGTACTTC; d_call: -; j_call: TRBJ2-7; v_call: TRBV5-6; clone_size: -
cdr3_aa: CSVEMGTSSYEQYF; cdr3_nt: TGCAGCGTTGAAATGGGCACCAGCTCCTACGAGCAGTACTTC; d_call: -; j_call: TRBJ2-7; v_call: TRBV29-1; clone_size: -
cdr3_aa: CASSTPGRPYNEQFF; cdr3_nt: TGTGCCAGCAGTACTCCGGGACGGCCGTACAATGAGCAGTTCTTC; d_call: -; j_call: TRBJ2-1; v_call: TRBV28; clone_size: -
cdr3_aa: CASSIGTGEYEQYF; cdr3_nt: TGTGCCAGTAGTATTGGGACAGGGGAATACGAGCAGTACTTC; d_call: TRBD1; j_call: TRBJ2-7; v_call: TRBV19; clone_size: -
cdr3_aa: CASTADGWGEQYF; cdr3_nt: TGTGCCAGTACGGCGGACGGCTGGGGCGAGCAGTACTTC; d_call: -; j_call: TRBJ2-7; v_call: TRBV19; clone_size: once
cdr3_aa: CASWEASGRDVDTQYF; cdr3_nt: TGTGCCAGCTGGGAGGCTAGCGGGAGGGATGTAGATACGCAGTATTTT; d_call: TRBD2; j_call: TRBJ2-3; v_call: TRBV7-9; clone_size: -
cdr3_aa: CASSYLEGFAFF; cdr3_nt: TGTGCCAGCAGTTACTTGGAGGGTTTCGCTTTCTTT; d_call: -; j_call: TRBJ1-1; v_call: TRBV6-6; clone_size: -
cdr3_aa: CASSVGGYTDTQYF; cdr3_nt: TGTGCCAGCAGCGTAGGGGGTTACACAGATACGCAGTATTTT; d_call: -; j_call: TRBJ2-3; v_call: TRBV9; clone_size: once
cdr3_aa: CASSQLTTGGEQYF; cdr3_nt: TGCGCCAGCAGCCAATTAACTACAGGCGGGGAGCAGTACTTC; d_call: -; j_call: TRBJ2-7; v_call: TRBV4-3; clone_size: -
cdr3_aa: CASSLTDNETEAFF; cdr3_nt: TGTGCCAGCAGTCTTACGGACAATGAGACTGAAGCTTTCTTT; d_call: -; j_call: TRBJ1-1; v_call: TRBV27; clone_size: -
cdr3_aa: CAISGGLYSEQFF; cdr3_nt: TGTGCCATCAGTGGGGGGCTCTATAGTGAGCAGTTCTTC; d_call: -; j_call: TRBJ2-1; v_call: TRBV10-3; clone_size: -
cdr3_aa: CAISGGSTNPNYGYTF; cdr3_nt: TGTGCCATCAGTGGAGGGAGTACGAACCCTAACTATGGCTACACCTTC; d_call: -; j_call: TRBJ1-2; v_call: TRBV10-3; clone_size: -
cdr3_aa: CASSQDRGYQETQYF; cdr3_nt: TGTGCCAGCAGTCAAGACAGGGGGTACCAAGAGACCCAGTACTTC; d_call: TRBD1; j_call: TRBJ2-5; v_call: TRBV28; clone_size: -
cdr3_aa: CASSRPDRVYEQYF; cdr3_nt: TGTGCCAGCAGCAGGCCGGACAGGGTATACGAGCAGTACTTC; d_call: TRBD1; j_call: TRBJ2-7; v_call: TRBV5-6; clone_size: -